The present TCR beta chain was sequenced within a study of healthy donors' naive CD4 and CD8 T cells. Each TCR library used roughly 510 ng of total RNA and a linear amplification protocol. TCRdb re-analysed the reads in MiXCR, keeping a single row per CDR3 protein. Among roughly 200,000 distinct CDR3 sequences listed, around 74% were seen once. This clonotype was recorded only once. What it binds is not known. Naive CD4+ cells were sorted as CD4+CD8-CD45RO-CD45RA+; naive CD8+ as CD8+CD4-CD45RA+CD27bright. The germline gives CDR1 SQVTM, CDR2 ANQGSEA. This CDR3 comprises 13 residues. With 5 bases removed from V and 8 bases from J, the gap between germline ends came to 18 bases. Study-wide results and limits: Reportedly, most V and J gene segments showed naive CD4+ versus CD8+ bias.

The chain is built from TRBV29-1 and TRBJ1-2, with a tentative D call TRBD1 (6 bases). This clonotype was obtained from a pool of human donors in good health; the sample pools cells from several healthy donors. Specimen: naive CD4+ and CD8+ T cells sorted from blood, pooled from several donors. CDR3 in amino acids: CSVTRTEILGYTF. The CDR3 DNA reads as TGCAGCGTTACCCGGACAGAAATTTTAGGCTACACCTTC.